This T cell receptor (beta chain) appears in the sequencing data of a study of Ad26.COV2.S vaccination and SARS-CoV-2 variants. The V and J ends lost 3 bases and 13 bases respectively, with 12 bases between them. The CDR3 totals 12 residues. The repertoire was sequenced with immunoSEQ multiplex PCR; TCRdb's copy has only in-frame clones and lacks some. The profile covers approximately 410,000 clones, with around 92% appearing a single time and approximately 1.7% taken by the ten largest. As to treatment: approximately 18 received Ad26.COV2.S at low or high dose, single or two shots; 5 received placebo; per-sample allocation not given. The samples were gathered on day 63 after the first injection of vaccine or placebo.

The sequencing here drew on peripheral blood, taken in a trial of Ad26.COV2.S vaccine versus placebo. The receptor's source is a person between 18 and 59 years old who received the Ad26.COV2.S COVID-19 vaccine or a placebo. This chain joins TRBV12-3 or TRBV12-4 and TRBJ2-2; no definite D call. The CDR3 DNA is TGTGCCAGCAGTTTCTCGGTTCCGGGGCTGTTTTTT. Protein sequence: CASSFSVPGLFF.